This T cell receptor (beta chain) was captured in a study of spatial heterogeneity in lung cancer. As for the study in general: In the raw reads, each unique TCR and UMI combination was present more than ten times on average. General observations from the study: The study found ubiquitous expanded tumor TCRs in blood more at resection than follow-up.

Every TCR cDNA molecule bore a unique molecular identifier. Using its own MiXCR run on the 5' RACE reads, TCRdb lists one record per CDR3 protein. The profile shows about 18,000 distinct CDR3 sequences, 15% to 20% of them singletons. This clonotype showed up many times. Its matching antigen is unknown. The time point here: sample taken at primary tumor resection. Sequencing was performed on whole RNA extracted from tumor and nontumor lung tissue, or from frozen PBMC, and the material was left unsorted. Germline V gene data show CDR1 as SGHTA and CDR2 as FQGNSA. This CDR3 has 15 amino acids. V was trimmed by 1 base and J by 5 bases, leaving 12 bases between them.

The V and J genes are TRBV7-2 and TRBJ2-1, with no clear D. The source material was PBMCs, sampled at surgery. The receptor was isolated from a male donor with early-stage non-small cell lung cancer. The CDR3: CASSLEAQPNNEQFF. The CDR3, as DNA: TGTGCCAGCAGCTTAGAGGCGCAACCAAACAATGAGCAGTTCTTC.